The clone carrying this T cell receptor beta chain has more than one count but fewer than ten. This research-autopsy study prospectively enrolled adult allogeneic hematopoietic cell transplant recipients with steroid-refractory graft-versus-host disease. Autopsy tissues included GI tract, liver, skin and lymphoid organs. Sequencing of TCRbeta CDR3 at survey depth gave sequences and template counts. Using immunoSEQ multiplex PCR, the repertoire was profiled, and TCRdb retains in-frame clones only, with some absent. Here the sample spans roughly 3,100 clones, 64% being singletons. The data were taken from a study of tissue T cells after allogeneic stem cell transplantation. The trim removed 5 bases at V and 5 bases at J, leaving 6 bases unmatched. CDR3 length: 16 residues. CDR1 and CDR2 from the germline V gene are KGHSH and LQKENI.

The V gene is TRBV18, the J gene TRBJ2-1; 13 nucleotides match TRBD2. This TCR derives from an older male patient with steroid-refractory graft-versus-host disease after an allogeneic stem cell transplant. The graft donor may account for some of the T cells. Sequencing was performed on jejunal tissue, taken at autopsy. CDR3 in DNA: TGTGCCAGCTCAGCGGGACTAGCGGGGACGCACAATGAGCAGTTCTTC. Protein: CASSAGLAGTHNEQFF.